These 8 T cell receptor beta chains were sequenced from one sample in a study of regulatory T cells. These receptors' antigens are unknown. Study conclusions and caveats: Hydrophobic residues at CDR3 positions 6 and 7 were enriched in conventional CD4+ T cells of CD3G-deficient patients.

The PCR used 52 TRBV and 13 TRBJ primers. Generated by immunoSEQ multiplex PCR, the TCRdb table keeps only in-frame clones and is missing some. Of under 30,000 clones in the sample, roughly 90% were seen once. Specimen: conventional CD4+ T cells sorted from blood. Every receptor here comes from a child younger than 18 with CD3G deficiency.

The genes are TRBV6-1 and TRBJ1-2; D remains ambiguous. Germline V gives CDR1 MNHNS, CDR2 SASEGT. CDR3 size: 12 residues. Trimming shortened V by 6 bases and J by 5 bases, and 10 bases separated the two germline ends. CDR3 protein: CASRTQKYGYTF. In DNA form, the CDR3 reads TGTGCCAGCAGAACACAGAAATATGGCTACACCTTC.

V and J are TRBV5-1 and TRBJ2-3; D not certain. Trimming cost V 0 bases and J 0 bases, with 8 bases left between them. This CDR3 spans 15 amino acids. From germline, CDR1 is SGHRS and CDR2 YFSETQ. The CDR3 bases are TGCGCCAGCAGCTTGGGGATTTCTAGCACAGATACGCAGTATTTT. It translates to CASSLGISSTDTQYF.

The chain carries TRBV7-9 and TRBJ2-1; D call uncertain. Germline V gives CDR1 SEHNR, CDR2 FQNEAQ (reference sequence). The CDR3 loop spans 17 amino acids. The V and J ends lost 2 bases and 7 bases respectively, with 21 bases between them. DNA for the CDR3: TGTGCCAGCAGCTTATCTAACGGGCTACCTAAAGGGAATGAGCAGTTCTTC. It is translated as CASSLSNGLPKGNEQFF.

The genes are TRBV7-9 and TRBJ1-4; 7 bases align to TRBD1. This CDR3 comprises 15 residues. V was pared by 2 bases and J by 5 bases, with 5 bases of the junction left unmatched. Germline V gives CDR1 SEHNR, CDR2 FQNEAQ (reference sequence). The CDR3 region is CASSLTGVPNEKLFF. In DNA, the CDR3 is TGTGCCAGCAGCTTAACAGGGGTGCCGAATGAAAAACTGTTTTTT.

The CDR3 here is CAISSTQTGEQYF. DNA of the CDR3: TGTGCCATCAGTAGCACCCAAACGGGGGAGCAGTACTTC. This chain links TRBV10-3 with TRBJ2-7; maybe TRBD2 (5 bases). Germline lookup yields CDR1 ENHRY and CDR2 SYGVKD. Between the trimmed V and J ends, which lost 5 bases and 7 bases, there was a span of 15 bases. This CDR3 is built from 13 residues.

The chain couples TRBV28 to TRBJ1-5; TRBD1 might be the D (5 bases). With 2 bases removed from V and 8 bases from J, the gap between germline ends came to 10 bases. CDR1 MDHEN and CDR2 SYDVKM come from the germline V gene. The CDR3 extends over 13 amino acids. The CDR3 DNA reads TGTGCCAGCAGTTTAGAGTGGGGGGAGCCCCAGCATTTT. Protein: CASSLEWGEPQHF. The whole variable domain, remainder taken from reference TRBV28 and TRBJ1-5, is DVKVTQSSRYLVKRTGEKVFLECVQDMDHENMFWYRQDPGLGLRLIYFSYDVKMKEKGDIPEGYSVSREKKERFSLILESASTNQTSMYLCASSLEWGEPQHFGDGTRLSIL.

This clone was picked up a small number of times. The J gene is TRBJ2-7, the V gene TRBV28; perhaps TRBD1 as D (5 bases). This CDR3 is built from 14 residues. The V and J ends lost 3 bases and 7 bases respectively, with 16 bases between them. Germline values: CDR1 MDHEN, CDR2 SYDVKM. This CDR3 is CASSFQDTRGEQYF. As DNA, the CDR3 is TGTGCCAGCAGTTTCCAGGACACACGTGGGGAGCAGTACTTC.

This chain links TRBV18 with TRBJ2-3; D is ambiguous. The V gene's germline CDR1 is KGHSH and CDR2 LQKENI. The CDR3 is 13 residues long. The germline V and J ends were trimmed by 5 bases and 0 bases, with 6 bases remaining between them. The CDR3 DNA is TGTGCCAGCTCATACTTTAGCACAGATACGCAGTATTTT. It is translated as CASSYFSTDTQYF.